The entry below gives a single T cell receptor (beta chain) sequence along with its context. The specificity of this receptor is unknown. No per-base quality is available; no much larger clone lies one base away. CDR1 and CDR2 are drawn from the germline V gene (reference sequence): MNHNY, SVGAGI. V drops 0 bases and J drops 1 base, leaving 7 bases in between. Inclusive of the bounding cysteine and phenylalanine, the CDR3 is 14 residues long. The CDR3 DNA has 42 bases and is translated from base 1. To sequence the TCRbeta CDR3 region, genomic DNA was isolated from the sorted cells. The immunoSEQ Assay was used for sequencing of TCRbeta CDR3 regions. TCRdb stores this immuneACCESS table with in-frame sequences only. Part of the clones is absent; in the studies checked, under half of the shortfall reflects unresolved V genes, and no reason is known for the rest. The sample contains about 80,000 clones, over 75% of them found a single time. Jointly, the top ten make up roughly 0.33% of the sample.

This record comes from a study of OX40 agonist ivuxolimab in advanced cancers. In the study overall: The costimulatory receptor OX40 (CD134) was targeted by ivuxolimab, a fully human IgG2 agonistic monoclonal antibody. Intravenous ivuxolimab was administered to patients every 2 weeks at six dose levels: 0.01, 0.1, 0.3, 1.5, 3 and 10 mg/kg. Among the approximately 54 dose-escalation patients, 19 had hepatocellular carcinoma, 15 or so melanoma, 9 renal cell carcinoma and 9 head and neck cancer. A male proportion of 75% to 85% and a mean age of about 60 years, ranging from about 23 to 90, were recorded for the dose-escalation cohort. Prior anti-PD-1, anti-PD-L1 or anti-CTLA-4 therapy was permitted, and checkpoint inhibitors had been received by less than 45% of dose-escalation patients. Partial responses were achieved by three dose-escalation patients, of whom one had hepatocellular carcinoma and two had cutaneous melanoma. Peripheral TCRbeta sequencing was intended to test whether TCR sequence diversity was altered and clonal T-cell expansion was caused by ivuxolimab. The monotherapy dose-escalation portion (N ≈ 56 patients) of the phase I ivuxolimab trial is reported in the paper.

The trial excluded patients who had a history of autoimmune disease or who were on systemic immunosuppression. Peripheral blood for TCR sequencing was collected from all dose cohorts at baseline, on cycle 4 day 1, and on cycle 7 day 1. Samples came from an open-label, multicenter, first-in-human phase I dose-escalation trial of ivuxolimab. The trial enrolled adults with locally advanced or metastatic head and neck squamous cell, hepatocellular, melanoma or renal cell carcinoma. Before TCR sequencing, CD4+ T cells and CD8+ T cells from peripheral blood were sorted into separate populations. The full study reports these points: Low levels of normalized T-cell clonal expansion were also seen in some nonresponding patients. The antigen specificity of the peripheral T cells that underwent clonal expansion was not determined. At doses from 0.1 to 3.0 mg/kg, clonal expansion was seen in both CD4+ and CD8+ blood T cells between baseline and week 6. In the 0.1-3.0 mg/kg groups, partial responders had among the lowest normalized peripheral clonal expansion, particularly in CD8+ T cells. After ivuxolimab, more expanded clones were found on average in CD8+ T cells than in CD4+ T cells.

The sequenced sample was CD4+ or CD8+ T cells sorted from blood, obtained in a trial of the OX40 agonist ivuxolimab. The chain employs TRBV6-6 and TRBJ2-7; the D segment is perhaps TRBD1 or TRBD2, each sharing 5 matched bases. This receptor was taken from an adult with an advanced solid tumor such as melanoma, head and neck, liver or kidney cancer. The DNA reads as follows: TGTGCCAGCAGTTACTCTGGGGGTTCCTACGAGCAGTACTTC. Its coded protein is CASSYSGGSYEQYF.